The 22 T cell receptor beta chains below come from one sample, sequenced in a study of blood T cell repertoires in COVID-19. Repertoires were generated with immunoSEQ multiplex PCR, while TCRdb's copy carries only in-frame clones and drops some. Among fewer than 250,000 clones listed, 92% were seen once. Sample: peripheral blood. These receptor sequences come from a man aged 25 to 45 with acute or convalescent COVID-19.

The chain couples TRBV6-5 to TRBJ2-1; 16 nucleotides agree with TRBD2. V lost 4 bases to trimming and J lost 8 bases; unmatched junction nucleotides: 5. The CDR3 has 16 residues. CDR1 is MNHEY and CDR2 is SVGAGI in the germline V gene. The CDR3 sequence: CASSFTGTSGGDEQFF. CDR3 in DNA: TGTGCCAGCAGTTTCACCGGGACTAGCGGGGGGGATGAGCAGTTCTTC.

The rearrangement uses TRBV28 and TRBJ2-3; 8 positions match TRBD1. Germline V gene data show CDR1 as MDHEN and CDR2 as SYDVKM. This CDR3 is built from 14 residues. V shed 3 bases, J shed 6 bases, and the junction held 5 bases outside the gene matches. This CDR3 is CASSLGQVVDTQYF. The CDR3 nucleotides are TGTGCCAGCAGTTTGGGACAGGTTGTTGATACGCAGTATTTT.

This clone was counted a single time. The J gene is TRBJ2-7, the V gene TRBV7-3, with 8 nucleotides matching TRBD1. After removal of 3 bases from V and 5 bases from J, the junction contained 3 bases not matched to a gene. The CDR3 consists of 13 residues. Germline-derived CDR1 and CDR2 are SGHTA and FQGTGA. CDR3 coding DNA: TGTGCCAGCAGCTTGACAGGGGTCCACGAGCAGTACTTC. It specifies CASSLTGVHEQYF.

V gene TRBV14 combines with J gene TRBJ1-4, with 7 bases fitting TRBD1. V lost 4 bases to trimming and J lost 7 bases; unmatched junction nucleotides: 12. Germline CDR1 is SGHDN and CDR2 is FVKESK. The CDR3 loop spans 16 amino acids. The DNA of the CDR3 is TGTGCCAGCAGCCTTAATAGGGGGCAGGGCGCTGAAAAACTGTTTTTT. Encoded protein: CASSLNRGQGAEKLFF.

DNA of the CDR3: TGTGCCAGTAGTATGGGAGCGGGGGGCACAGATACGCAGTATTTT. It codes for CASSMGAGGTDTQYF. The rearrangement joins TRBV19 to TRBJ2-3; TRBD2 matches at 8 bases. CDR3 size: 15 residues. The germline gives CDR1 LNHDA, CDR2 SQIVND (reference sequence). V lost 3 bases, J lost 1 base, and 3 bases stayed unmatched.

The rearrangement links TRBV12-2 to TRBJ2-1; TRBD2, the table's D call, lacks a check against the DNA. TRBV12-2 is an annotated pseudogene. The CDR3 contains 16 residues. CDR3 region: CASRLGGIEKGNEQFF. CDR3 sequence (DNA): TGTGCAAGTCGCTTAGGAGGGATAGAAAAGGGTAATGAGCAGTTCTTC.

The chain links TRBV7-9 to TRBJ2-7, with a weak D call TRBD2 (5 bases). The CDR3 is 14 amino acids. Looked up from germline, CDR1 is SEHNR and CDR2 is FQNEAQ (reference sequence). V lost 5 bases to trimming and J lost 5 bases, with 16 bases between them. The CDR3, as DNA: TGTGCCAGCAGCCTTATGTTGAATAGCGACGAGCAGTACTTC. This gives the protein CASSLMLNSDEQYF.

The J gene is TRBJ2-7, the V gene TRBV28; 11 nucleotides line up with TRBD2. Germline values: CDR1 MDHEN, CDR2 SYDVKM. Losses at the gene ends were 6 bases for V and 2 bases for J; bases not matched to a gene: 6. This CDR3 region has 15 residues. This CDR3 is CASRPTSGSAYEQYF. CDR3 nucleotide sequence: TGTGCCAGCAGACCAACTAGCGGGAGCGCCTACGAGCAGTACTTC.

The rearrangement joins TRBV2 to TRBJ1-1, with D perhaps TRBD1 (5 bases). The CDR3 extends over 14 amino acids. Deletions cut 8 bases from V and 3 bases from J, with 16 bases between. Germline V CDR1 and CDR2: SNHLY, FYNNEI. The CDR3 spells CASRNRGLHTEAFF. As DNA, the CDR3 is TGTGCCAGCCGAAATAGGGGCCTCCACACTGAAGCTTTCTTT.

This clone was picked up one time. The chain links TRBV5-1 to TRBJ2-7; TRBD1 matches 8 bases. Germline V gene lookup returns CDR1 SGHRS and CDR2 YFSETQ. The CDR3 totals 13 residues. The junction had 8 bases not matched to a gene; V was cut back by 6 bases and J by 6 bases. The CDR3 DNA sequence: TGCGCCAGCACCCTCGGACAGGGCTTCGAGCAGTACTTC. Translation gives CASTLGQGFEQYF.

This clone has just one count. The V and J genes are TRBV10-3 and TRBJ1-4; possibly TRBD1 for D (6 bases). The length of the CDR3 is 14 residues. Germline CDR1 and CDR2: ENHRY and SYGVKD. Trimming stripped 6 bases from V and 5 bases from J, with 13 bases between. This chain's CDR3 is CAIRQGVGNEKLFF. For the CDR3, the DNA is TGTGCCATCAGACAGGGAGTCGGGAATGAAAAACTGTTTTTT.

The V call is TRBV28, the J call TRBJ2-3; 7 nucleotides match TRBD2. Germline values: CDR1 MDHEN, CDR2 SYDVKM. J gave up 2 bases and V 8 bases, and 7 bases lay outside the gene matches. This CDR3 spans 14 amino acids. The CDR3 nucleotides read TGTGCCAGCGGTGAAGCGGGGATCACAGATACGCAGTATTTT. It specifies CASGEAGITDTQYF.

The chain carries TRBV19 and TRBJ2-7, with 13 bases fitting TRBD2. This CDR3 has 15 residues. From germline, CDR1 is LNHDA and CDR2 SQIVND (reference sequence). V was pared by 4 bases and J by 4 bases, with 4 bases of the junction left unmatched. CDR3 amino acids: CASSKRTSGSYEQYF. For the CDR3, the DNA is TGTGCCAGTAGTAAAAGGACTAGCGGGAGTTACGAGCAGTACTTC.

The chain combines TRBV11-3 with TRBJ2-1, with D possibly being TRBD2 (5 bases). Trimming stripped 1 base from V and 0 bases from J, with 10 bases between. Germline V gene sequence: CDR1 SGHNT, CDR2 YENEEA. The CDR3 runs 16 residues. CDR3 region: CASSLGTGNSYNEQFF. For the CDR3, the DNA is TGTGCCAGCAGCTTAGGCACCGGGAACTCCTACAATGAGCAGTTCTTC.

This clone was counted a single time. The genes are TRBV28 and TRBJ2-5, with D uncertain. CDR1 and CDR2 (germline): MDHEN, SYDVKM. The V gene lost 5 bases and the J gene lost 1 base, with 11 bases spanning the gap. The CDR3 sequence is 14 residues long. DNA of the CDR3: TGTGCCAGCAGTCGCTGGGCCTCCCAAGAGACCCAGTACTTC. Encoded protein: CASSRWASQETQYF.

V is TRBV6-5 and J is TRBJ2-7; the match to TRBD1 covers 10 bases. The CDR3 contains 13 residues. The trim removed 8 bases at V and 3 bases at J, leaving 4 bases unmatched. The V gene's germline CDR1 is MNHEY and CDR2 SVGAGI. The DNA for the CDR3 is TGTGCCAGCGCCGACAGGGGGCTCTACGAGCAGTACTTC. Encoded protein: CASADRGLYEQYF.

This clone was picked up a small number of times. The CDR3 nucleotides read TGTGCCAGCAGAGGGCAGGGGAATTCACCCCTCCACTTT. This translates into CASRGQGNSPLHF. V gene TRBV3-1 (or the pseudogene TRBV3-2) combines with J gene TRBJ1-6; D perhaps matches TRBD1 (6 bases). CDR1 is LGHDT and CDR2 is YNNKEL in the germline V gene (reference sequence). The CDR3 covers 13 residues. V lost 6 bases and J lost 7, with 10 bases in between.

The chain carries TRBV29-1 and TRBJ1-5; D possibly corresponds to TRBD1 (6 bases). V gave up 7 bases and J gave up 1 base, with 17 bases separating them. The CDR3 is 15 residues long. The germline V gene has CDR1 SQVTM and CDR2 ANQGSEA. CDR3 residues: CSARGTGGSNQPQHF. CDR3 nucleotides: TGCAGCGCAAGGGGGACGGGGGGGAGCAATCAGCCCCAGCATTTT.

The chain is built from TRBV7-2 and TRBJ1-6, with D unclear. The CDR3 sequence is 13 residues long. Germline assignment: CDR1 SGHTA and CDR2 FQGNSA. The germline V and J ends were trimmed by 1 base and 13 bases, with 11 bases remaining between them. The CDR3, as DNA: TGTGCCAGCAGCTTAGTCTTATCTTCTCCCCTCCACTTT. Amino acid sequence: CASSLVLSSPLHF.

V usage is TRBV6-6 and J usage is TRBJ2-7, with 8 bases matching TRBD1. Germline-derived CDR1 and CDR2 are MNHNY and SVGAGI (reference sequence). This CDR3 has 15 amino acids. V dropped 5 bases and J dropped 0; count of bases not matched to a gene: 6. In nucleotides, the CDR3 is TGTGCCAGCAGTCATGGACAGGGCCTCTCCTACGAGCAGTACTTC. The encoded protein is CASSHGQGLSYEQYF.

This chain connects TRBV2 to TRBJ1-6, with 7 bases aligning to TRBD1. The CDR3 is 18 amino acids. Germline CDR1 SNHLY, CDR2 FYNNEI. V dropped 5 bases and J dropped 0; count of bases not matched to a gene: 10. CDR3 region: CASSIEDRPTSYNSPLHF. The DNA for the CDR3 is TGTGCCAGCAGTATCGAGGACAGGCCTACCTCCTATAATTCACCCCTCCACTTT.

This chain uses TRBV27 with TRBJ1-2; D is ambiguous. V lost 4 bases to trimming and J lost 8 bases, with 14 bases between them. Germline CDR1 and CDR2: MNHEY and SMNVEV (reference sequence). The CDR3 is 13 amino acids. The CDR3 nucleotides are TGTGCCAGCAGTTCCGAGAGGGTCCGGGGCTACACCTTC. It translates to CASSSERVRGYTF.